These T cell receptor beta chains were read from a single sample in a study of T cells in Graves' hyperthyroidism and ophthalmopathy. TCRdb reprocessed the multiplex PCR reads with MiXCR, giving one entry per CDR3 protein. Of 400,000 to 550,000 distinct CDR3 sequences in the sample, approximately 15% were seen once. Sequencing used blood. These receptors were obtained from a woman aged 18-29 years with Graves' hyperthyroidism. The CDR3 runs from the conserved cysteine through the conserved F or W.

CSARGGSTYNEQFF	TRBV20-1	TRBJ2-1	14
CASRGLARYNEQFF	TRBV6-2/TRBV6-3	TRBJ2-1	14
CASSPRPVPRSTDTQYF	TRBV12-3/TRBV12-4	TRBJ2-3	17
CAWSGVPQGGYTF	TRBV30	TRBJ1-2	13
CAGRASGTYNEQFF	TRBV12-3/TRBV12-4	TRBJ2-1	14
CASSSLTFTTNYGYTF	TRBV11-2	TRBJ1-2	16
CASSPRTGAEGETQYF	TRBV7-9	TRBJ2-5	16
CASSPGQQTINYGYTF	TRBV18	TRBJ1-2	16
CASSFSGTVGDTQYF	TRBV27	TRBJ2-3	15
CAWSVVRGRDYGYTF	TRBV30	TRBJ1-2	15
CSALRGNTEAFF	TRBV20-1	TRBJ1-1	12
CASSAGLAGIVKLFF	TRBV3-1	TRBJ2-2	15
CASSSSNRNYEQYF	TRBV27	TRBJ2-7	14
CASSQAMGGMGYEQYF	TRBV4-1	TRBJ2-7	16
CASSGGSGSLADTQYF	TRBV5-4	TRBJ2-3	16
CSAREAGGGIGELFF	TRBV20-1	TRBJ2-2	15
CASSYSTTGSTEAFF	TRBV6-5	TRBJ1-1	15
CASPSRTGLTEAFF	TRBV30	TRBJ1-1	14
CASSPLQGQYTEAFF	TRBV9	TRBJ1-1	15
CSAIPGLAATDTQYF	TRBV20-1	TRBJ2-3	15
CSASEARNTEAFF	TRBV20-1	TRBJ1-1	13
CASRKPLGGNYGYTF	TRBV12-3/TRBV12-4	TRBJ1-2	15
CASSQRGAFRLGETQYF	TRBV11-2	TRBJ2-5	17
CASTPFPGTGLVRGSYNEQFF	TRBV6-1	TRBJ2-1	21
CASSLFSGRDTEAFF	TRBV27	TRBJ1-1	15
CASSIDIAGLAGVGDTQYF	TRBV19	TRBJ2-3	19
CASSISDYTEAFF	TRBV19	TRBJ1-1	13
CASSGRTSGRYEQFF	TRBV12-3/TRBV12-4	TRBJ2-1	15
CASSVRLAEYNEQFF	TRBV5-1	TRBJ2-1	15
CASSLDRGGLLGTEAFF	TRBV11-1	TRBJ1-1	17
CASSPIAGAPDTQYF	TRBV12-3/TRBV12-4	TRBJ2-3	15
CASSHAQVIYGYTF	TRBV12-3/TRBV12-4	TRBJ1-2	14
CASSQAGGLPETQYF	TRBV4-1	TRBJ2-5	15
CASSVRLAEGAGELFF	TRBV9	TRBJ2-2	16
CASSGGTSVYNEQFF	TRBV5-1	TRBJ2-1	15
CASSPPGARRETQYF	TRBV7-2	TRBJ2-5	15
CAWSVGRTTGEQYF	TRBV30	TRBJ2-7	14
CASSVTGGGQPQHF	TRBV9	TRBJ1-5	14
CASSGPTGNTEAFF	TRBV7-9	TRBJ1-1	14
CASSSGATGGQAFF	TRBV5-5	TRBJ1-1	14
CASSYRQGIYGYTF	TRBV6-2/TRBV6-3	TRBJ1-2	14
CASSPGQGGSTDTQYF	TRBV25-1	TRBJ2-3	16
CAISAGGRTYNEQFF	TRBV10-3	TRBJ2-1	15
CASSVVSSYNEQFF	TRBV4-1	TRBJ2-1	14
CSAADSTRETQYF	TRBV20-1	TRBJ2-5	13
CASSPQPTQQGAFNTF	TRBV7-2	TRBJ1-2	16
CASSVGGGLAGSGEQYF	TRBV9	TRBJ2-7	17
CATSDLNTAYNSPLHF	TRBV24-1	TRBJ1-6	16
CASSWDSSQPQHF	TRBV7-9	TRBJ1-5	13
CASSFKDRGKPLHF	TRBV5-6	TRBJ1-6	14
CASSQKGRNSNQPQHF	TRBV18	TRBJ1-5	16
CSAQGDSYEQYF	TRBV20-1	TRBJ2-7	12
CASSLTLPGQGGNTEAFF	TRBV11-2	TRBJ1-1	18
CASSVEVGTEAFF	TRBV2	TRBJ1-1	13
CASSLGSASGETQYF	TRBV3-1	TRBJ2-5	15
CASSQGGAGGYNEQFF	TRBV3-1	TRBJ2-1	16
CASSLGRDANYGYTF	TRBV7-8	TRBJ1-2	15
CASSQGTGTTNEKLFF	TRBV28	TRBJ1-4	16
CASSVYTGELFF	TRBV5-1	TRBJ2-2	12